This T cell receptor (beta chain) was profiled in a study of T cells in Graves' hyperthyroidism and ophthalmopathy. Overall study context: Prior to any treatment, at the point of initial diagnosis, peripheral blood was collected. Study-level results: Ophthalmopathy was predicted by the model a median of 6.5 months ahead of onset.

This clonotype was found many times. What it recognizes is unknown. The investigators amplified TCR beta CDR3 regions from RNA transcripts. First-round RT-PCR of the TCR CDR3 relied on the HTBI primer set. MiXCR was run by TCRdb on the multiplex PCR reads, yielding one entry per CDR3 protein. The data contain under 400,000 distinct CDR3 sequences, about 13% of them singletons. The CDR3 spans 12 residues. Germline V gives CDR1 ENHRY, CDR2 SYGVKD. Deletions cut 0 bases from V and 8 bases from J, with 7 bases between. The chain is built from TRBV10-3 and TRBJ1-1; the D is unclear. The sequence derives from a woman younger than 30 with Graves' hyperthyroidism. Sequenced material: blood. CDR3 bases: TGTGCCATCAGTGAGTCGCAGACAGAAGCTTTCTTT. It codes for CAISESQTEAFF.